The T cell receptor (beta chain) described here comes from a study of blood T cell repertoires in COVID-19. Under the authors' procedure: Nucleated cell counts were estimated from reference gene primer amplification. Measured with immunoSEQ multiplex PCR; TCRdb has only the in-frame clones, and not every one. From that table come the V and J calls and clone size; the DNA was used to work out D and trimming. The sample yields about 110,000 clones, 90% seen once. The sequence was collected from a woman aged 45-65 years with acute or convalescent COVID-19. Sequencing was performed on peripheral blood.

The CDR3 here is CASRPGKGLAKNIQYF. Written as DNA, the CDR3 is TGTGCCAGTAGGCCCGGAAAGGGGTTAGCCAAAAACATTCAGTACTTC. This chain uses TRBV19 with TRBJ2-4, with D tentatively TRBD1 (5 bases). This CDR3 has 16 amino acids. V gave up 6 bases and J gave up 0 bases, with 15 bases separating them. CDR1 is LNHDA, CDR2 SQIVND, per germline (reference sequence).